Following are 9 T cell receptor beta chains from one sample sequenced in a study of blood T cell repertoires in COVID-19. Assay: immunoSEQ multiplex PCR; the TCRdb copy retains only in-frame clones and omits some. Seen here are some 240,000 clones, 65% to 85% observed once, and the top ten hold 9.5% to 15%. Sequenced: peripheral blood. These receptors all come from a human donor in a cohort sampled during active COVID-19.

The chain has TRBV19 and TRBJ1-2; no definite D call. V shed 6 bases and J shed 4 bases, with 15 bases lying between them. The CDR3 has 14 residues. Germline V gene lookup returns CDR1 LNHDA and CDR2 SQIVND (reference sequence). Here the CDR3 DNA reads TGTGCCAGTAGCGAGACGGGGTATACCTATGGCTACACCTTC. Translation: CASSETGYTYGYTF.

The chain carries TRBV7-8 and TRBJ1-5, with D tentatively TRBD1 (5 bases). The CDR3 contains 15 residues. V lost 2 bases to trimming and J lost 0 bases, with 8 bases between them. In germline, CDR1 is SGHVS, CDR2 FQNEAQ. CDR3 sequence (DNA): TGTGCCAGCAGCTTATCAGGGAATAGCAATCAGCCCCAGCATTTT. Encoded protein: CASSLSGNSNQPQHF.

CDR3 loop: CASTLSEASYNEQFF. The CDR3 DNA reads TGTGCCAGCACCCTTAGCGAGGCCTCCTACAATGAGCAGTTCTTC. The rearrangement uses TRBV3-1 (or the pseudogene TRBV3-2) and TRBJ2-1, with D perhaps TRBD2 (5 bases). V lost 7 bases to trimming and J lost 0 bases, with 13 bases between them. The germline V gene encodes CDR1 LGHDT and CDR2 YNNKEL (reference sequence). The length of the CDR3 is 15 residues.

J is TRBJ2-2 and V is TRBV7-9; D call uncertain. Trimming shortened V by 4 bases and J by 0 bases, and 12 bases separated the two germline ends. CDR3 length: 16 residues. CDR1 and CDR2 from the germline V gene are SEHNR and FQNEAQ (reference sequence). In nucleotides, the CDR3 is TGTGCCAGCAGCTCAACTCAAGATTCGAACACCGGGGAGCTGTTTTTT. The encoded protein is CASSSTQDSNTGELFF. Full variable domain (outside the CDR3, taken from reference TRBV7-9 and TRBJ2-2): DTGVSQNPRHKITKRGQNVTFRCDPISEHNRLYWYRQTLGQGPEFLTYFQNEAQLEKSRLLSDRFSAERPKGSFSTLEIQRTEQGDSAMYLCASSSTQDSNTGELFFGEGSRLTVL.

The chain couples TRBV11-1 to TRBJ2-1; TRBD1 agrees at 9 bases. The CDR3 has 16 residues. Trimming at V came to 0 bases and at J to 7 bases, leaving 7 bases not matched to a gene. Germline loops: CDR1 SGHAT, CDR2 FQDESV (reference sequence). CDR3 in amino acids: CASSLAGDRVPNEQFF. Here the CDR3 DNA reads TGTGCCAGCAGCTTAGCAGGGGACAGGGTTCCAAATGAGCAGTTCTTC.

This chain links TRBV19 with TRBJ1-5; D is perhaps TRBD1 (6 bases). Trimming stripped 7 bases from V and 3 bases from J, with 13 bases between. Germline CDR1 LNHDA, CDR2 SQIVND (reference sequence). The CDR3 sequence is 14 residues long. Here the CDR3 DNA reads TGTGCCAGTAAACTGGCAGGGGACAATCAGCCCCAGCATTTT. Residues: CASKLAGDNQPQHF.

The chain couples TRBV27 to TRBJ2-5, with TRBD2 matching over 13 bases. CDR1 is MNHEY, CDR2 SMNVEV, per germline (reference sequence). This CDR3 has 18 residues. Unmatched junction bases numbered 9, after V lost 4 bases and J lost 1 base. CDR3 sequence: CASSSGLAGARSQETQYF. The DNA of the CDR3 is TGTGCCAGCAGTTCAGGACTAGCGGGGGCCCGCAGCCAAGAGACCCAGTACTTC.

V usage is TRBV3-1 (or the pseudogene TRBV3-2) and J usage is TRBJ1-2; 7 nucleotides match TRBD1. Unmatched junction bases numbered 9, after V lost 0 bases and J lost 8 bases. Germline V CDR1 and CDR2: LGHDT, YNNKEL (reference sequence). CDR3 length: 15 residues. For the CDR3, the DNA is TGTGCCAGCAGCCAAGATGCGGTGAGGGGGCGCGGCTACACCTTC. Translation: CASSQDAVRGRGYTF.

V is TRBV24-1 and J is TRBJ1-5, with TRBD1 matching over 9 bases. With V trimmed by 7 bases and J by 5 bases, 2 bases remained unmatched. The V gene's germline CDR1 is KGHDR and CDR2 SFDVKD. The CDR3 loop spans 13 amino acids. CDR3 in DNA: TGTGCCACCAGGACAGGGGGGGATCAGCCCCAGCATTTT. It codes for CATRTGGDQPQHF.